Each of the 18 T cell receptor beta chains below was sequenced from the same sample in a study of molecular identifiers for immune sequencing clone quantification. TCRdb reprocessed the PCR reads via MiXCR and lists one record per CDR3 protein. The sample lists over 600,000 distinct CDR3 sequences, roughly 21% occurring once. The sample comprised naive CD8+ T cells from blood, with Jurkat cell RNA spiked in. Specified subset: FACS-sorted CD8+CD4-CCR7+CD45RA+ naive T cells. These receptor sequences come from a human donor in good health. Some libraries in this study had Jurkat cell RNA spiked in.

This clonotype was detected only a few times. The chain carries TRBV29-1 and TRBJ2-1; D is undetermined. Trimming shortened V by 6 bases and J by 0 bases, and 12 bases separated the two germline ends. CDR3 length: 14 amino acids. In germline, CDR1 is SQVTM, CDR2 ANQGSEA. In nucleotides, the CDR3 is TGCAGCGTGGTGACGGGTAGCTCCTACAATGAGCAGTTCTTC. Its translation: CSVVTGSSYNEQFF.

The CDR3 spells CASSDFGDIDYEQYF. CDR3 nucleotide sequence: TGTGCCAGCAGTGATTTTGGGGACATTGACTACGAGCAGTACTTC. The J gene is TRBJ2-7, the V gene TRBV25-1; tentatively, D is TRBD1 (6 bases). The CDR3 length is 15 residues. Germline CDR1 and CDR2: MGHDK and SYGVNS. V lost 3 bases, J lost 3 bases, and 15 bases lay in between.

V and J are TRBV2 and TRBJ2-7; D ambiguous. The CDR3 runs to 14 residues. Trimming removed 2 bases at V and 4 bases at J, with 12 bases between. The germline gives CDR1 SNHLY, CDR2 FYNNEI. This chain's CDR3 is CASSELVGPYEQYF. The DNA of the CDR3 is TGTGCCAGCAGTGAACTGGTGGGTCCTTACGAGCAGTACTTC.

This clonotype has only a few counts. V usage is TRBV11-2 and J usage is TRBJ1-1; D is possibly TRBD1 (5 bases). Germline V gives CDR1 SGHAT, CDR2 FQNNGV. This CDR3 comprises 12 residues. V dropped 3 bases and J dropped 10 bases, with 12 bases sitting between them. The CDR3 DNA follows: TGTGCCAGCAGCTTGGGACTCCTAGGAGCTTTCTTT. Encoded protein: CASSLGLLGAFF.

This clonotype appeared many times. The V gene is TRBV6-2 or TRBV6-3, the J gene TRBJ2-7; no clear D. The CDR3 has 15 amino acids. Per germline, CDR1 MNHEY and CDR2 SVGEGT. Deletions cut 0 bases from V and 5 bases from J, with 14 bases between. The CDR3 protein is CASSYSGHDGNEQYF. The CDR3 nucleotides are TGTGCCAGCAGTTACTCTGGTCACGACGGCAACGAGCAGTACTTC.

Remarks on this clonotype: A clone one base away is much larger, so this may be a read error. This rearrangement joins TRBV6-5 to TRBJ2-5; TRBD2 might be the D (6 bases). V was clipped by 2 bases and J by 7 bases, with 14 bases between them. Germline V gene lookup returns CDR1 MNHEY and CDR2 SVGAGI. The CDR3 runs to 14 residues. The CDR3 protein is CASSYRVHGGTQYF. The CDR3 nucleotides read TGTGCCAGCAGTTACCGGGTCCACGGGGGGACCCAGTACTTC.

This clonotype has ten or more counts. The chain combines TRBV19 with TRBJ2-3; either TRBD1 or TRBD2 may supply D (6 bases each). Germline-derived CDR1 and CDR2 are LNHDA and SQIVND (reference sequence). CDR3 length equals 11 residues. V lost 9 bases and J 4 bases, leaving 8 bases between the germline ends. The CDR3 spells CASGGPDTQYF. The DNA for the CDR3 is TGTGCCAGCGGGGGCCCAGATACGCAGTATTTT.

This clonotype was seen only a few times. The rearrangement joins TRBV25-1 to TRBJ2-6; D is unclear. The CDR3 has 15 residues. V dropped 2 bases and J dropped 0 bases, with 5 bases sitting between them. The germline V gene has CDR1 MGHDK and CDR2 SYGVNS. The CDR3 sequence is CASSEVYSGANVLTF. CDR3 nucleotides: TGTGCCAGCAGTGAAGTGTACTCTGGGGCCAACGTCCTGACTTTC.

V usage is TRBV20-1 and J usage is TRBJ2-1; maybe TRBD2 (6 bases). V was shortened by 3 bases and J by 10 bases, with 22 bases between the two germline ends. CDR1 is DFQATT and CDR2 is SNEGSKA in the germline V gene (reference sequence). CDR3 length equals 15 residues. The CDR3 region is CSARDRRVMAGEQFF. The CDR3 DNA reads as TGCAGTGCTAGGGATCGCAGGGTGATGGCGGGGGAGCAGTTCTTC.

About this clonotype itself: A read error may be the cause here, since a much bigger clone is one base away. V usage is TRBV6-5 and J usage is TRBJ2-2; 10 positions agree with TRBD2. The germline CDR1 and CDR2 sequences are MNHEY and SVGAGI. The CDR3 extends over 16 amino acids. The CDR3 sequence: CASSLLAGENTGELVF. For the CDR3, the DNA is TGTGCCAGCAGCCTTCTAGCGGGAGAGAACACCGGGGAGCTGGTTTTT.

This clonotype came up many times. This chain uses TRBV27 with TRBJ2-5; possibly TRBD2 for D (6 bases). CDR3 size: 14 residues. Trimming took off 5 bases at V and 5 bases at J, with 15 bases between the two ends. CDR1 and CDR2 from the germline V gene are MNHEY and SMNVEV (reference sequence). The CDR3 loop is CASSGYSGQETQYF. The CDR3 DNA sequence: TGTGCCAGCAGTGGGTACAGCGGGCAGGAGACCCAGTACTTC.

Of note for this clonotype: A much larger clone lies a single base off, so this may be a read error. The rearrangement joins TRBV14 to TRBJ2-7; D gene uncertain. The CDR3 is made up of 15 amino acids. Germline V lookup: CDR1 SGHDN, CDR2 FVKESK. CDR3 protein: CAGSQSQASSYEQYF. CDR3 DNA sequence: TGTGCCGGCAGCCAATCCCAGGCCAGCTCCTACGAGCAGTACTTC.

The chain joins TRBV5-4 to TRBJ1-1, with TRBD1 matching 7 bases. From germline, CDR1 is SGHNT and CDR2 YYREEE (reference sequence). There are 16 residues in the CDR3. V gave up 5 bases and J gave up 2 bases; unmatched junction bases: 12. CDR3 nucleotide sequence: TGTGCCAGCAGACAGGGTGGCAGGGGGTTAAACACTGAAGCTTTCTTT. It codes for CASRQGGRGLNTEAFF.

This clonotype has only a few counts. The chain links TRBV12-3 or TRBV12-4 to TRBJ1-1; D uncertain. The germline V and J ends were trimmed by 6 bases and 1 base, with 18 bases remaining between them. The CDR3 contains 16 residues. The CDR3 sequence is CASSPLLARKNTEAFF. The CDR3 DNA reads TGTGCCAGCAGCCCCCTTTTGGCACGAAAGAACACTGAAGCTTTCTTT.

This clonotype was detected many times. The DNA for the CDR3 is TGTGCCAGCAGGCAAAACACTGAAGCTTTCTTT. Encoded protein: CASRQNTEAFF. The rearrangement joins TRBV7-9 to TRBJ1-1; no clear D. The germline CDR1 and CDR2 sequences are SEHNR and FQNEAQ (reference sequence). CDR3 size: 11 residues. The ends were cut back, 6 bases at V and 2 bases at J, with 4 bases in the middle.

V and J are TRBV28 and TRBJ2-7; 9 positions match TRBD1. The CDR3 has 15 residues. V was clipped by 4 bases and J by 0 bases; unmatched bases: 4. Germline CDR1 reads MDHEN; CDR2 reads SYDVKM. In nucleotides, the CDR3 is TGTGCCAGCAGTTACAGGGGGCTTGTCTCCTACGAGCAGTACTTC. Translating it yields CASSYRGLVSYEQYF.

In regard to this clonotype: A read error may be the cause here, since a much bigger clone is one base away. The chain uses TRBV20-1 and TRBJ1-1; D is ambiguous. The V gene lost 0 bases and the J gene lost 6 bases, with 14 bases spanning the gap. Germline V gene lookup returns CDR1 DFQATT and CDR2 SNEGSKA (reference sequence). The CDR3 contains 14 residues. DNA for the CDR3: TGCAGTGCTAGAGATCCCTTGGGTTCCCCTGAAGCTTTCTTT. It codes for CSARDPLGSPEAFF.

The sample holds many counts of this clonotype. The chain joins TRBV7-9 to TRBJ2-7; D perhaps matches TRBD2 (5 bases). Trimming removed 4 bases at V and 7 bases at J, with 8 bases between. CDR1 and CDR2 (germline): SEHNR, FQNEAQ (reference sequence). CDR3 size: 11 residues. CDR3 loop: CASSSSGEQYF. CDR3 bases: TGTGCCAGCAGCTCCTCGGGGGAGCAGTACTTC.